This T cell receptor (beta chain) stems from a study of cytomegalovirus exposure and HLA in healthy donors. Overall study results and limits: Cytomegalovirus-associated status was assigned to more than 150 TCR beta chains. A cluster of highly shared sequence variants was likely a sequencing artifact.

PCR employed 60 Vbeta and 13 Jbeta primers. Sequencing was performed with immunoSEQ multiplex PCR; in TCRdb, only in-frame clones are kept and a portion is missing. The top ten hold under 7% of the sample, which has about 83,000 clones, 60% to 85% seen once. A remark on this clone: The antigen remains undetermined.

The material sequenced was PBMCs. This TCR was sampled from a young man in good health and CMV-seropositive.

The CDR3 loop is CASSYRTGAGVEKLFF. In DNA, the CDR3 is TGTGCCAGCAGTTACCGAACAGGGGCCGGGGTAGAAAAACTGTTTTTT. J is TRBJ1-4 and V is TRBV6-5, with TRBD1 matching 7 bases. This CDR3 spans 16 amino acids. Germline V lookup: CDR1 MNHEY, CDR2 SVGAGI. V dropped 2 bases and J dropped 8; count of bases not matched to a gene: 11.